The 2 T cell receptor beta chains given below trace back to one sample, sequenced in a study of T cell responses to AZD1222 COVID-19 vaccine. The table came from immunoSEQ multiplex PCR; TCRdb's copy has only in-frame clones and leaves some out. Seen here are some 130,000 clones, approximately 90% observed once, and the top ten hold more than 7.5%. This specimen consisted of peripheral blood, obtained on day 0 of AZD1222 vaccination. The receptors originated from an adult in good health.

This chain links TRBV7-9 with TRBJ2-1; possibly TRBD2 for D (6 bases). This CDR3 comprises 17 residues. Germline V gene data show CDR1 as SEHNR and CDR2 as FQNEAQ (reference sequence). V was trimmed by 3 bases and J by 6 bases, leaving 21 bases between them. The DNA for the CDR3 is TGTGCCAGCAGCTTCCCGACGTCCGCGGGACGGGGCAATGAGCAGTTCTTC. Its translation: CASSFPTSAGRGNEQFF.

This chain connects TRBV7-2 to TRBJ1-3; D is undetermined. Germline CDR1 SGHTA, CDR2 FQGNSA. Between the trimmed V and J ends, which lost 3 bases and 0 bases, there was a span of 12 bases. CDR3 length: 16 amino acids. This chain's CDR3 is CASSFLLGYSGNTIYF. The CDR3 nucleotides are TGTGCCAGCAGCTTCCTCCTGGGTTACTCTGGAAACACCATATATTTT.